The clone carrying this T cell receptor (beta chain) was counted a single time. V was pared by 4 bases and J by 0 bases, with 17 bases between. This CDR3 spans 17 amino acids. Germline CDR1 reads SGHRS; CDR2 reads YFSETQ. This specimen comes from a study of T cell changes during pregnancy in multiple sclerosis. TCRdb's copy holds only in-frame clones and misses some; the assay was immunoSEQ multiplex PCR. Of tens of thousands of clones listed, approximately 91% are singletons. This rearrangement joins TRBV5-1 to TRBJ1-3; D possibly corresponds to TRBD1 (5 bases). This TCR derives from a female donor with multiple sclerosis, enrolled in a pregnancy study. Sequenced material: peripheral blood, taken in the third trimester of pregnancy. CDR3 loop: CASSPRQYEASGNTIYF. The CDR3 coding sequence is TGCGCCAGCAGCCCCCGACAGTATGAAGCCTCTGGAAACACCATATATTTT.